The sequence of this T cell receptor beta chain was determined in a study of technical replicates of blood from several donors. The germline V and J ends were trimmed by 5 bases and 0 bases, with 11 bases remaining between them. CDR3 length: 16 residues. Germline CDR1 is MGHRA and CDR2 is YSYEKL. The data were produced by immunoSEQ multiplex PCR, yet TCRdb's version contains in-frame clones alone and is incomplete. Of tens of thousands of clones in the sample, about 97% were seen once. The material sequenced was T cells isolated from PBMCs. This receptor was taken from a human donor in good health. The genes are TRBV4-1 and TRBJ2-6; tentative D call: TRBD1 (6 bases). The DNA of the CDR3 is TGCGCCAGCAGCTTATTACAGGGCTCTGGGGCCAACGTCCTGACTTTC. This encodes CASSLLQGSGANVLTF.